Reported below is one T cell receptor beta chain. Per germline, CDR1 MGHDK and CDR2 SYGVNS. The V segment lost 5 bases and the J segment 2 bases; nucleotides outside the gene matches: 3. This CDR3 has 14 amino acids. TCRdb's copy holds only in-frame clones and misses some; the assay was immunoSEQ multiplex PCR. The sample includes around 200,000 clones, roughly 85% of them seen just once. This sample was included in a study of blood T cell repertoires in COVID-19. Study context: From T cells, B-cell-depleted T cells, or PBMCs came the material, which was cDNA or gDNA.

This clonotype originated in a woman aged 80 or over with acute or convalescent COVID-19. Sequencing used peripheral blood. J is TRBJ1-1 and V is TRBV25-1; 9 positions match TRBD1. The CDR3: CASSLTGGNTEAFF. The CDR3 nucleotides are TGTGCCAGCAGTCTTACAGGGGGCAACACTGAAGCTTTCTTT.